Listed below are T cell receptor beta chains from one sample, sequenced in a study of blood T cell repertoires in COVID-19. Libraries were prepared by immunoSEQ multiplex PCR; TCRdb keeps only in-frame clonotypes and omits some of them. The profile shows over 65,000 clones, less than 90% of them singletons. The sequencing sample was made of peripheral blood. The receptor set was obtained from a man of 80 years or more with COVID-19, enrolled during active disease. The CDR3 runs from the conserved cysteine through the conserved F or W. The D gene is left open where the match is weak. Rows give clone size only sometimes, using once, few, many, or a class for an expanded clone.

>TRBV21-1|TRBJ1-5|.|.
CASSPHSNQPQHF
TGTGCCAGCAGCCCCCATAGCAATCAGCCCCAGCATTTT
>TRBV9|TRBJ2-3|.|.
CASSPDLGRETQYF
TGTGCCAGCAGCCCTGACCTCGGCCGGGAGACGCAGTATTTT
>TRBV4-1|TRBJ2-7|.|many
CASSQEFGSYEQYF
TGCGCCAGCAGCCAAGAATTCGGGTCCTACGAGCAGTACTTC
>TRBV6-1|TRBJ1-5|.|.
CASSEMTAVAQPQHF
TGTGCCAGCAGTGAAATGACAGCTGTAGCCCAGCCCCAGCATTTT
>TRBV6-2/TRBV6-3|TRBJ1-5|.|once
CASSYWGDSNQPQHF
TGTGCCAGCAGTTACTGGGGGGATAGCAATCAGCCCCAGCATTTT
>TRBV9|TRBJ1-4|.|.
CASSVTGQGEKLFF
TGTGCCAGCAGCGTGACAGGCCAGGGGGAAAAACTGTTTTTT
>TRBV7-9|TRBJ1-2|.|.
CASSLNQGPRSYGYTF
TGTGCCAGCAGCCTAAACCAGGGCCCGCGGAGCTATGGCTACACCTTC
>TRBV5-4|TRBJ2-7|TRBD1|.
CASRDRVGEQYF
TGTGCCAGCAGGGACAGGGTGGGGGAGCAGTACTTC
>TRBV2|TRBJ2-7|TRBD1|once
CASSGTGGIYEQYF
TGTGCCAGCAGTGGGACAGGGGGGATCTACGAGCAGTACTTC
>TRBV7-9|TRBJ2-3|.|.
CASSSLVMYTDTQYF
TGTGCCAGCAGTTCGCTAGTGATGTACACAGATACGCAGTATTTT
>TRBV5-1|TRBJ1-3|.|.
CASSPNPTGTGNTIYF
TGCGCCAGCAGCCCGAACCCCACAGGGACTGGAAACACCATATATTTT
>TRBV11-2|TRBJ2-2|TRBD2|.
CASSPRTSAGELFF
TGTGCCAGCAGTCCCAGGACTAGCGCCGGGGAGCTGTTTTTT
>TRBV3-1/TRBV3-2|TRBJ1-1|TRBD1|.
CASRLTGGAEAFF
TGTGCCAGCAGGTTGACAGGGGGGGCTGAAGCTTTCTTT
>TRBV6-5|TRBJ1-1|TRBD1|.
CASSLARDRAPEAFF
TGTGCCAGCAGTTTGGCCCGGGACAGGGCTCCTGAAGCTTTCTTT
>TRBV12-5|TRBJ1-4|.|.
CASGSTGPTNEKLFF
TGTGCTAGTGGTTCAACAGGGCCAACTAATGAAAAACTGTTTTTT
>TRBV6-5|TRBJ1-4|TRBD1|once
CASRDRVSNEKLFF
TGTGCCAGCAGAGACAGGGTTTCTAATGAAAAACTGTTTTTT
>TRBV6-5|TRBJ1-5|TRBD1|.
CASSHGTGTNQPQHF
TGTGCCAGCAGCCACGGGACAGGGACCAATCAGCCCCAGCATTTT
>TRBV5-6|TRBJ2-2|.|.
CASSLRVFGNTGELFF
TGTGCCAGCAGCTTGAGAGTATTTGGGAACACCGGGGAGCTGTTTTTT
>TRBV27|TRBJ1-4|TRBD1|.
CASSAGTGLKEKLFF
TGTGCCAGCAGCGCCGGGACAGGGTTGAAAGAAAAACTGTTTTTT
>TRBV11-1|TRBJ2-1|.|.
CASSLHRDSYNEQFF
TGTGCCAGCAGCTTACACAGGGACTCCTACAATGAGCAGTTCTTC
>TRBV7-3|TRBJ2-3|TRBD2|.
CASSSGLAGADTQYF
TGTGCCAGCAGCTCCGGACTAGCGGGGGCAGATACGCAGTATTTT
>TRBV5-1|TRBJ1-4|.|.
CASSRGDPSNEKLFF
TGCGCCAGCTCGCGGGGGGACCCATCTAATGAAAAACTGTTTTTT
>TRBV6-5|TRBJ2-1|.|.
CASSYSGAGDYNEQFF
TGTGCCAGCAGTTACTCGGGGGCGGGGGACTACAATGAGCAGTTCTTC
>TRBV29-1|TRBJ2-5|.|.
CSGEGGLETQYF
TGCAGCGGTGAGGGGGGGCTGGAGACCCAGTACTTC
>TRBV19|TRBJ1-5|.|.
CASSMQGHSNQPQHF
TGTGCCAGTAGTATGCAGGGGCACAGCAATCAGCCCCAGCATTTT